Listed below are T cell receptor beta chains from one sample, sequenced in a study of blood T cell repertoires in COVID-19. The assay was immunoSEQ multiplex PCR, and TCRdb's table has in-frame clones only and misses some. The sample carries 450,000 to 500,000 clones, 70% to 90% recorded once. Sequenced: peripheral blood. The receptors stem from a human donor in a cohort sampled during active COVID-19. CDR3s include the opening cysteine and the closing phenylalanine or tryptophan. The order of the fields is V gene, CDR3 protein.

v_call: TRBV18; cdr3_aa: CASSPSGAGETQYF
v_call: TRBV5-1; cdr3_aa: CASSYATGFSTYNEQFF
v_call: TRBV27; cdr3_aa: CASSPFGGFETQYF
v_call: TRBV28; cdr3_aa: CASSLPTREQFF
v_call: TRBV27; cdr3_aa: CASSSRTYYEQYF
v_call: TRBV28; cdr3_aa: CASSLRARVLWFF
v_call: TRBV20-1; cdr3_aa: CSASILAGEDTQYF
v_call: TRBV6-5; cdr3_aa: CASSYSRDTTEAFF
v_call: TRBV29-1; cdr3_aa: CSVVFVIGGRGGYTF
v_call: TRBV9; cdr3_aa: CASSGIAGESSTDTQYF
v_call: TRBV30; cdr3_aa: CAWSSNPDGGHEQYF
v_call: TRBV12-3/TRBV12-4; cdr3_aa: CASSLAEGTEAFF
v_call: TRBV5-1; cdr3_aa: CASSLGQGSEAFF
v_call: TRBV5-8; cdr3_aa: CASRRRGNKGFF
v_call: TRBV29-1; cdr3_aa: CSAGKSSGRGEQYF
v_call: TRBV9; cdr3_aa: CASSVEGVKGETQYF